The clone carrying this TCR beta chain showed up many times. Its antigen is still unknown. These data come from a study of regulatory T cells in long-lasting Graves disease. Study in general: A definition of persistent Graves' disease required over 5 years of antithyroid drugs plus positive TSH receptor antibodies. Study results and limitations: Sample size, which was small, may have reduced accuracy.

This sample's time point: persistent/refractory GD, antithyroid drugs over 5 years with positive TRAb. PBMCs were the source of the RNA used for TCR sequencing. Tubes containing EDTA received approximately 9 milliliters of drawn peripheral blood. Germline-derived CDR1 and CDR2 are ENHRY and SYGVKD. There are 11 residues in the CDR3. V shed 8 bases, J shed 3 bases, and the junction held 1 base outside the gene matches. Relying on iRepertoire HTBI primers and Arm-PCR of CDR3 regions, the team built TCR beta libraries. In the source study's methods: Segment identification across samples yielded 55 to 65 TRBV and roughly 15 TRBJ segments. TCRdb used MiXCR to reprocess the multiplex PCR reads, holding one entry per CDR3 protein. The V and J calls, along with clone size, are taken from TCRdb and not from the paper's own processing. This sample carries roughly 300,000 distinct CDR3 sequences, roughly 21% of them seen once, and the ten largest clones take over 25%.

The source of this sequence is a female donor with Graves disease. This sample comprised peripheral blood mononuclear cells (PBMCs), obtained when the disease was refractory, from a patient treated with antithyroid drugs. V usage is TRBV10-3 and J usage is TRBJ2-7; 7 bases are shared with TRBD2. The CDR3 DNA reads as TGTGCCATCCTAGCGGACTACGAGCAGTACTTC. It encodes CAILADYEQYF.